These 23 T cell receptor beta chains originate from one sample sequenced in a study of blood T cell repertoires in COVID-19. TCRdb keeps only in-frame clones here, not all; method: immunoSEQ multiplex PCR. The table includes about 480,000 clones, over 75% detected once. Sequencing used PBMCs or T cells enriched from blood (not recorded which). All receptors come from a woman aged 40 to 49 who had recovered from COVID-19.

The chain combines TRBV7-9 with TRBJ2-1; 9 bases align to TRBD2. This CDR3 spans 14 amino acids. In germline, CDR1 is SEHNR, CDR2 FQNEAQ (reference sequence). The V gene end was trimmed by 5 bases and the J gene end by 8 bases; junction bases not matched to a gene: 7. The CDR3 spells CASSPGLAMDEQFF. In DNA form, the CDR3 reads TGTGCCAGCAGCCCCGGACTAGCGATGGATGAGCAGTTCTTC.

CDR3 bases: TGTGCCTGGAGTTCAAGACTAGGAGTTGTCGGCGAGCAGTACTTC. Residues: CAWSSRLGVVGEQYF. The rearrangement links TRBV30 to TRBJ2-7; tentative D call: TRBD2 (6 bases). The germline V gene encodes CDR1 GTSNPN and CDR2 SVGIG (reference sequence). Trimming pared 2 bases from V and 6 bases from J, leaving 20 bases between. This CDR3 spans 15 amino acids.

The chain recombines TRBV7-2 with TRBJ1-1; D call uncertain. CDR1 SGHTA and CDR2 FQGNSA come from the germline V gene. There are 15 residues in the CDR3. The germline V and J ends were trimmed by 1 base and 5 bases, with 14 bases remaining between them. The DNA for the CDR3 is TGTGCCAGCAGCTTAGAACCGGTGTTGAGGACTGAAGCTTTCTTT. This gives the protein CASSLEPVLRTEAFF.

The chain recombines TRBV6-6 with TRBJ1-5; 8 bases fit TRBD1. V lost 0 bases to trimming and J lost 0 bases; unmatched junction nucleotides: 1. From germline, CDR1 is MNHNY and CDR2 SVGAGI (reference sequence). This CDR3 comprises 16 residues. The CDR3 DNA follows: TGTGCCAGCAGTTACTCGACAGGGGCTAGCAATCAGCCCCAGCATTTT. Protein product: CASSYSTGASNQPQHF.

This chain joins TRBV2 and TRBJ2-5; weak D call: TRBD1 (6 bases). V was trimmed by 2 bases and J by 5 bases, leaving 15 bases between them. Looked up from germline, CDR1 is SNHLY and CDR2 is FYNNEI. This CDR3 comprises 15 residues. The CDR3 DNA reads as TGTGCCAGCAGTGAAAATGGGCAGGGGATCGAGACCCAGTACTTC. Its translation is CASSENGQGIETQYF.

The chain recombines TRBV3-1 (or the pseudogene TRBV3-2) with TRBJ1-1, with 9 bases identical to TRBD1. Germline CDR1 and CDR2: LGHDT and YNNKEL (reference sequence). V dropped 1 base and J dropped 6; count of bases not matched to a gene: 9. CDR3 length: 16 residues. The CDR3 bases are TGTGCCAGCAGCCAAGGACCCGGGACAGGGAGGGCTGAAGCTTTCTTT. Translation: CASSQGPGTGRAEAFF.

This chain uses TRBV10-2 with TRBJ2-3; no definite D call. Germline V CDR1 and CDR2: WSHSY, SAAADI. V was cut by 6 bases and J by 0 bases, with 19 bases left in between. The CDR3 sequence is 17 residues long. The DNA for the CDR3 is TGCGCCAGCAGACCCTTGGCAGGCTCCAAGAGCACAGATACGCAGTATTTT. Encoded protein: CASRPLAGSKSTDTQYF.

The rearrangement uses TRBV4-3 and TRBJ1-6; D remains unclear. Trimming shortened V by 0 bases and J by 4 bases, and 10 bases separated the two germline ends. The CDR3 spans 16 residues. Per the germline V gene, CDR1 is LGHNA and CDR2 is YSLEER. CDR3 nucleotides: TGCGCCAGCAGCCAAGAGGTCCCGGGGTATAATTCACCCCTCCACTTT. It is translated as CASSQEVPGYNSPLHF.

This clone was counted only a few times. The chain couples TRBV29-1 to TRBJ2-7, with 8 bases that match TRBD1. Trimming cost V 4 bases and J 6 bases; bases outside gene matches: 5. The V gene's germline CDR1 is SQVTM and CDR2 ANQGSEA. The CDR3 consists of 12 residues. CDR3 sequence: CSVAQTGVEQYF. The CDR3 nucleotides read TGCAGCGTTGCCCAGACAGGGGTCGAGCAGTACTTC.

The rearrangement joins TRBV6-5 to TRBJ1-5; D may be TRBD1 (5 bases). Looked up from germline, CDR1 is MNHEY and CDR2 is SVGAGI. The CDR3 spans 13 residues. Trimming pared 7 bases from V and 3 bases from J, leaving 10 bases between. DNA of the CDR3: TGTGCCAGCACCCAGGGACTCAATCAGCCCCAGCATTTT. It translates to CASTQGLNQPQHF.

This chain joins TRBV9 and TRBJ1-1; D unresolved. CDR3 length: 14 amino acids. Trimming took 2 bases from V and 0 from J, leaving 8 bases between them. Per the germline V gene, CDR1 is SGDLS and CDR2 is YYNGEE. CDR3 in amino acids: CASSVTEMNTEAFF. The CDR3, as DNA: TGTGCCAGCAGCGTTACGGAGATGAACACTGAAGCTTTCTTT.

The V and J genes are TRBV7-9 and TRBJ1-1; the D is unclear. The germline V gene encodes CDR1 SEHNR and CDR2 FQNEAQ (reference sequence). This CDR3 spans 11 amino acids. Trimming cost V 3 bases and J 10 bases, with 9 bases left between them. The CDR3 spells CASSLELGAFF. CDR3 DNA sequence: TGTGCCAGCAGCTTGGAGTTGGGAGCTTTCTTT.

The chain has TRBV30 and TRBJ2-3, with D perhaps TRBD2 (6 bases). V was shortened by 4 bases and J by 2 bases, with 13 bases between the two germline ends. Per germline, CDR1 GTSNPN and CDR2 SVGIG (reference sequence). This CDR3 is 14 amino acids long. The CDR3 nucleotides are TGTGCCTGGACGGTGGGGACTGACACAGATACGCAGTATTTT. Translating gives CAWTVGTDTDTQYF.

This sequence joins TRBV7-9 and TRBJ2-7; 9 bases align to TRBD2. The CDR3 consists of 14 residues. CDR1 and CDR2 from the germline V gene are SEHNR and FQNEAQ (reference sequence). V dropped 5 bases and J dropped 3; count of bases not matched to a gene: 5. Here the CDR3 DNA reads TGTGCCAGCAGCCCCCGACTAGCGGACTACGAGCAGTACTTC. Protein product: CASSPRLADYEQYF.

The V call is TRBV4-3, the J call TRBJ2-7; D uncertain. This CDR3 is built from 15 residues. Trimming left V 0 bases short and J 4 bases short, with 13 bases between. The germline CDR1 and CDR2 sequences are LGHNA and YSLEER. The CDR3 loop reads CASSQDEAQSYEQYF. CDR3 sequence (DNA): TGCGCCAGCAGCCAAGATGAGGCCCAATCGTACGAGCAGTACTTC.

J is TRBJ2-1 and V is TRBV4-1; 7 positions match TRBD1. Germline CDR1 reads MGHRA; CDR2 reads YSYEKL. V was clipped by 3 bases and J by 0 bases; unmatched bases: 11. The CDR3 sequence is 18 residues long. DNA for the CDR3: TGCGCCAGCAGCCATACGACAGGGTCGATTGGCTCCTACAATGAGCAGTTCTTC. It is translated as CASSHTTGSIGSYNEQFF.

The chain employs TRBV10-1 and TRBJ1-1; TRBD1 might be the D (5 bases). The germline V gene encodes CDR1 WNHNN and CDR2 SYGVQD (reference sequence). The V end lost 2 bases, the J end lost 7 bases, and 14 bases lay between the germline ends. The CDR3 totals 14 residues. CDR3 DNA sequence: TGCGCCAGCAGTGAGACAGCGACGGGGGTTGAAGCTTTCTTT. Protein product: CASSETATGVEAFF.

The chain couples TRBV5-1 to TRBJ2-1; TRBD2 matches 7 bases. The germline CDR1 and CDR2 sequences are SGHRS and YFSETQ. The V segment lost 0 bases and the J segment 2 bases; nucleotides outside the gene matches: 2. The CDR3 has 15 residues. In DNA form, the CDR3 reads TGCGCCAGCAGCTTGGGGGCGGGGGCCTACAATGAGCAGTTCTTC. This sequence encodes CASSLGAGAYNEQFF.

The count of this clone is one. The J gene is TRBJ1-2, the V gene TRBV4-3; 9 nucleotides align to TRBD1. Germline V gene data show CDR1 as LGHNA and CDR2 as YSLEER. The CDR3 contains 13 residues. With 5 bases clipped from V and 8 bases from J, the junction kept 6 bases outside the gene matches. The CDR3, as DNA: TGCGCCAGCAGCTCTACAGGGGGCTTAGGCTACACCTTC. Translated, it gives CASSSTGGLGYTF.

The genes are TRBV19 and TRBJ1-1; TRBD1 agrees at 9 bases. V gave up 6 bases and J gave up 5 bases; unmatched junction bases: 10. The CDR3 is 15 amino acids. In germline, CDR1 is LNHDA, CDR2 SQIVND (reference sequence). CDR3 nucleotide sequence: TGTGCCAGTAGATTTAACAGGGGGCAGATGACTGAAGCTTTCTTT. Its translation: CASRFNRGQMTEAFF.

The chain carries TRBV7-2 and TRBJ1-2; D is unresolved. V lost 1 base and J 8 bases, leaving 20 bases between the germline ends. This CDR3 comprises 16 residues. CDR1 is SGHTA and CDR2 is FQGNSA in the germline V gene. The CDR3 region has the DNA TGTGCCAGCAGCTTAGTGGAGGCTCTCCCACGAGGGGGCTACACCTTC. It encodes CASSLVEALPRGGYTF. The full variable domain, in which reference TRBV7-2 and TRBJ1-2 provide the parts outside the CDR3, is GAGVSQSPSNKVTEKGKDVELRCDPISGHTALYWYRQSLGQGLEFLIYFQGNSAPDKSGLPSDRFSAERTGGSVSTLTIQRTQQEDSAVYLCASSLVEALPRGGYTFGSGTRLTVV.

The chain joins TRBV15 to TRBJ2-5; D possibly corresponds to TRBD2 (7 bases). Germline V gene sequence: CDR1 LNHNV, CDR2 YYDKDF (reference sequence). Trimming shortened V by 1 base and J by 2 bases, and 26 bases separated the two germline ends. CDR3 length: 20 amino acids. Here the CDR3 reads CATSRVSSGTRLMDQETQYF. The DNA of the CDR3 is TGTGCCACCAGCAGAGTATCCAGCGGGACAAGATTGATGGATCAAGAGACCCAGTACTTC. Full variable domain (missing parts from reference TRBV15 and TRBJ2-5): DAMVIQNPRYQVTQFGKPVTLSCSQTLNHNVMYWYQQKSSQAPKLLFHYYDKDFNNEADTPDNFQSRRPNTSFCFLDIRSPGLGDTAMYLCATSRVSSGTRLMDQETQYFGPGTRLLVL.

The chain carries TRBV4-3 and TRBJ1-1, with D possibly being TRBD1 (6 bases). The V end lost 4 bases, the J end lost 4 bases, and 16 bases lay between the germline ends. Per the germline V gene, CDR1 is LGHNA and CDR2 is YSLEER. CDR3 length: 15 residues. DNA for the CDR3: TGCGCCAGCAGCCTCACTGAGGGGGGGTTCACTGAAGCTTTCTTT. It translates to CASSLTEGGFTEAFF.